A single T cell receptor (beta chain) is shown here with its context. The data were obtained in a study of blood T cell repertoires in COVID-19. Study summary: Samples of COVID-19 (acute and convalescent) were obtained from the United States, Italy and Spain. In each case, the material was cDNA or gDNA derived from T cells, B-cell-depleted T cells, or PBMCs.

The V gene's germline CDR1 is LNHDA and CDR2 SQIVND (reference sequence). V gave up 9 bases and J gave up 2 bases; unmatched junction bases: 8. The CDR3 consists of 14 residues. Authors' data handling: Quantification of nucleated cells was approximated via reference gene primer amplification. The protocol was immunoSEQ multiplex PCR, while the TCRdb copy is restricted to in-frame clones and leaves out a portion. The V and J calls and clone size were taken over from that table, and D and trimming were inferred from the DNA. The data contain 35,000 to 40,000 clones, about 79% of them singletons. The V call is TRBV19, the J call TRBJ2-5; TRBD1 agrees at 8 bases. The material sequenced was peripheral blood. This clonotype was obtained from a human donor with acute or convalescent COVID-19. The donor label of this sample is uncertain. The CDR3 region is CASRGTGRQETQYF. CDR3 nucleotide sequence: TGTGCCAGCAGGGGGACAGGCCGACAAGAGACCCAGTACTTC.